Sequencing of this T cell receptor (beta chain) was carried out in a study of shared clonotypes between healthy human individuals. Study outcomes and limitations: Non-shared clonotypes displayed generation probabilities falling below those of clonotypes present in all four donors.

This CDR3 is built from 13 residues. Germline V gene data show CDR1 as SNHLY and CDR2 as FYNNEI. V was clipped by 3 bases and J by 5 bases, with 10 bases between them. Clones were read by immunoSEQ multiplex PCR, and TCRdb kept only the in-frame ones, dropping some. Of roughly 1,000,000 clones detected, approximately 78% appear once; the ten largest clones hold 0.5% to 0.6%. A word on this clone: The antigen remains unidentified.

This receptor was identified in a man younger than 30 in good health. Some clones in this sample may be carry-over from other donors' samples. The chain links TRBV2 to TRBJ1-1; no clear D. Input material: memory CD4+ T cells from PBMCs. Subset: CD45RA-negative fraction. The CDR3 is CASSEYGQTEAFF. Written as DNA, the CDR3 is TGTGCCAGCAGTGAGTACGGGCAAACTGAAGCTTTCTTT.